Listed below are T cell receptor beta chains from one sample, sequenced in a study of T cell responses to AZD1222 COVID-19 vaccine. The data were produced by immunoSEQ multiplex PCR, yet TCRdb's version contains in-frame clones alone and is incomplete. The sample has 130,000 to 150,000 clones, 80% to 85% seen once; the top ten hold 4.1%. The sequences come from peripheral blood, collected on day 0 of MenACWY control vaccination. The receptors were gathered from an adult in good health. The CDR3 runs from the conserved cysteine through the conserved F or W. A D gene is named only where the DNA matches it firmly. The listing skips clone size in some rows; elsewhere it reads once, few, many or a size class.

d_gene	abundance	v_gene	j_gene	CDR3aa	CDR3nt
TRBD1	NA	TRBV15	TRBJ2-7	CATSRDRQGNEQYF	TGTGCCACCAGCAGAGACCGACAGGGGAACGAGCAGTACTTC
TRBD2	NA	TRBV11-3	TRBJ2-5	CASSDSGGAETQYF	TGTGCCAGCAGCGATAGCGGGGGGGCGGAGACCCAGTACTTC
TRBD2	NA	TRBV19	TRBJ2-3	CASSETSGVLADTQYF	TGTGCCAGTAGTGAGACTAGCGGGGTTCTTGCAGATACGCAGTATTTT
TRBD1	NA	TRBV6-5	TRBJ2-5	CASSSTGKLQETQYF	TGTGCCAGCAGTTCGACAGGGAAACTCCAAGAGACCCAGTACTTC
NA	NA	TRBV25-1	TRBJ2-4	CASRPDTADIQYF	TGTGCCAGCAGACCCGACACCGCCGACATTCAGTACTTC
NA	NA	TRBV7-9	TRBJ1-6	CASSLFMGNYNSPLHF	TGTGCCAGCAGCTTATTTATGGGGAACTATAATTCACCCCTCCACTTT
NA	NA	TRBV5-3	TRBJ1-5	CARSLGDGRNQPQHF	TGTGCCAGAAGCTTGGGGGACGGCCGAAATCAGCCCCAGCATTTT
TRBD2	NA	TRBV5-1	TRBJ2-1	CASTSGGTHSYNEQFF	TGCGCCAGCACTAGCGGGGGGACTCACTCCTACAATGAGCAGTTCTTC
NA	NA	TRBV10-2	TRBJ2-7	CASSESIGTSYEQYF	TGCGCCAGCAGTGAGTCAATAGGCACATCCTACGAGCAGTACTTC
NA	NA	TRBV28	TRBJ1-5	CASSSATEVNQPQHF	TGTGCCAGCAGTTCCGCCACAGAAGTCAATCAGCCCCAGCATTTT
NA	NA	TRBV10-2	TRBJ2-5	CASRAGLAPEGETQYF	TGCGCCAGCAGAGCTGGCCTAGCGCCGGAGGGGGAGACCCAGTACTTC
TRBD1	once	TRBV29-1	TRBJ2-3	CSVSPGQGRSTDTQYF	TGCAGCGTCTCTCCCGGACAGGGGAGGAGCACAGATACGCAGTATTTT
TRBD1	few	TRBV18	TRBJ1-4	CASSSIGQGGSNEKLFF	TGTGCCAGCTCATCGATCGGACAGGGAGGGTCTAATGAAAAACTGTTTTTT
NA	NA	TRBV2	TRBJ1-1	CASTAREGLGAFF	TGTGCCAGCACCGCAAGGGAAGGGTTAGGAGCTTTCTTT
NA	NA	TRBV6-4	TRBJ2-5	CASSVHWGETQYF	TGTGCCAGCAGTGTACACTGGGGAGAGACCCAGTACTTC
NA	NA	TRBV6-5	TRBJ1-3	CASSEAVSSGNTIYF	TGTGCCAGCAGCGAGGCAGTCTCCTCTGGAAACACCATATATTTT
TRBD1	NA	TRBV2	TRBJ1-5	CASSARDRSQPQHF	TGTGCCAGCAGTGCCCGGGACAGGTCTCAGCCCCAGCATTTT
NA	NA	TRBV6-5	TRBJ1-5	CASGLRYSNQPQHF	TGTGCCAGCGGCCTCAGGTATAGCAATCAGCCCCAGCATTTT
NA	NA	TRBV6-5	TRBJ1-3	CASSFGLQTGNTIYF	TGTGCCAGCAGTTTTGGGTTACAAACTGGAAACACCATATATTTT
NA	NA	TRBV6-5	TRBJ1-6	CASSLRNSPLHF	TGTGCCAGCAGTTTGCGTAATTCACCCCTCCACTTT